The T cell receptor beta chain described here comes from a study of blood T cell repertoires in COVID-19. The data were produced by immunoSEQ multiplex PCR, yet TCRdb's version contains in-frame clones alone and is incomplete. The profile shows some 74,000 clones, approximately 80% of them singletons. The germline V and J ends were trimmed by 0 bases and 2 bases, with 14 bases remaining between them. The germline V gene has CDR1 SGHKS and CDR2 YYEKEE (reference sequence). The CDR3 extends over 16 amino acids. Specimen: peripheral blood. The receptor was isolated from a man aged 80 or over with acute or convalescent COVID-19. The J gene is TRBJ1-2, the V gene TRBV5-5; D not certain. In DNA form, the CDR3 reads TGTGCCAGCAGCTTGGGGGTTCACAGTGGCAACTATGGCTACACCTTC. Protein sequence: CASSLGVHSGNYGYTF.